These 24 T cell receptor beta chains originate from one sample sequenced in a study of cytomegalovirus exposure and HLA in healthy donors. Clones were sequenced by immunoSEQ multiplex PCR, and TCRdb holds only the in-frame ones, with some missing. This table has 220,000 or so clones, around nine tenths appearing once. Sequencing used PBMCs. Receptors originate from a young woman in good health and CMV-seronegative.

This chain uses TRBV6-5 with TRBJ1-1, with 7 bases lining up with TRBD1. V lost 0 bases and J lost 1; bases outside the gene matches: 2. This CDR3 comprises 15 residues. CDR1 is MNHEY and CDR2 is SVGAGI in the germline V gene. CDR3 protein: CASSYSRTGNTEAFF. The CDR3 DNA reads as TGTGCCAGCAGTTACTCGAGGACAGGGAACACTGAAGCTTTCTTT.

The gene calls are TRBV6-4 and TRBJ2-7; the D gene is possibly TRBD2 (5 bases). Germline lookup yields CDR1 MRHNA and CDR2 SNTAGT. The V end was cut by 4 bases, the J end by 1 base, with 11 bases between. The CDR3 totals 14 residues. The CDR3 loop reads CASSASAGSYEQYF. The CDR3 coding sequence is TGTGCCAGCAGTGCCTCTGCGGGTTCCTACGAGCAGTACTTC.

The chain couples TRBV5-1 to TRBJ2-4, with 9 nucleotides matching TRBD1. Trimming at V came to 0 bases and at J to 15 bases, leaving 10 bases not matched to a gene. Germline V gene sequence: CDR1 SGHRS, CDR2 YFSETQ. There are 14 residues in the CDR3. The CDR3 DNA reads as TGCGCCAGCAGCTTGGTCGGACAGGGGTTTTTGTGGTACTTC. Amino acids: CASSLVGQGFLWYF.

The chain employs TRBV30 and TRBJ2-7; 9 nucleotides agree with TRBD1. CDR1 is GTSNPN and CDR2 is SVGIG in the germline V gene (reference sequence). This CDR3 has 13 residues. Germline trimming cut 0 bases from V and 12 bases from J; bases unmatched to any gene: 9. The CDR3 nucleotides read TGTGCCTGGAGTGTACGCGGGACAGGGATAAGGTACTTC. It specifies CAWSVRGTGIRYF.

The J gene is TRBJ2-1, the V gene TRBV6-4, with TRBD2 identical over 8 bases. The CDR3 consists of 16 residues. V dropped 4 bases and J dropped 6; count of bases not matched to a gene: 11. From germline, CDR1 is MRHNA and CDR2 SNTAGT. This CDR3 reads CASSVRASGQVNEQFF. CDR3 DNA: TGTGCCAGCAGTGTACGGGCTAGCGGGCAGGTCAATGAGCAGTTCTTC.

The chain couples TRBV7-8 to TRBJ1-3; 7 nucleotides match TRBD1. The length of the CDR3 is 15 residues. Germline-derived CDR1 and CDR2 are SGHVS and FQNEAQ. V was pared by 5 bases and J by 2 bases, with 6 bases of the junction left unmatched. CDR3 residues: CASSTYDRAGNTIYF. DNA for the CDR3: TGTGCCAGCAGCACGTACGACAGGGCTGGAAACACCATATATTTT.

In DNA form, the CDR3 reads TGTGCCAGTAGTATTTTCCCGACAGGGAACTATGGCTACACCTTC. Amino acid sequence: CASSIFPTGNYGYTF. This sequence joins TRBV19 and TRBJ1-2; TRBD1 matches at 7 bases. The CDR3 is 15 residues long. The germline V gene encodes CDR1 LNHDA and CDR2 SQIVND (reference sequence). With V trimmed by 3 bases and J by 2 bases, 6 bases remained unmatched.

Comments on this clone: Germline is not matched at one junction end, which may reflect a read error. The V call is TRBV7-7, the J call TRBJ2-2; D not resolved. CDR3 size: 14 residues. Germline V gene data show CDR1 as SSHAT and CDR2 as FNYEAQ (reference sequence). The CDR3 region has the DNA TGTGCTAGCAGACCGGGTTTGAGCACCGGGGAGCTGTTTTTT. It codes for CASRPGLSTGELFF.

The V and J genes are TRBV30 and TRBJ2-3, with TRBD1 matching over 9 bases. This CDR3 is built from 14 residues. CDR1 GTSNPN and CDR2 SVGIG come from the germline V gene (reference sequence). The J segment lost 1 base and the V segment lost 7 bases, leaving 6 bases of the junction unmatched. In nucleotides, the CDR3 is TGTGCCTCTGGACAGGGGCTCGGCACAGATACGCAGTATTTT. This codes for CASGQGLGTDTQYF. The whole variable domain, filled in from reference TRBV30 and TRBJ2-3, reads SQTIHQWPATLVQPVGSPLSLECTVEGTSNPNLYWYRQAAGRGLQLLFYSVGIGQISSEVPQNLSASRPQDRQFILSSKKLLLSDSGFYLCASGQGLGTDTQYFGPGTRLTVL.

The CDR3 coding sequence is TGTGCCAGCAGCGTAGAGGCGGGAGGTCCCTCCTACAATGAGCAGTTCTTC. Translated, it gives CASSVEAGGPSYNEQFF. The chain recombines TRBV9 with TRBJ2-1, with 8 nucleotides matching TRBD2. The V gene's germline CDR1 is SGDLS and CDR2 YYNGEE. J lost 0 bases, V lost 0 bases, and 5 bases had no gene match. This CDR3 region has 17 residues.

The CDR3: CASTSLDLNTGELFF. DNA of the CDR3: TGTGCCAGCACCTCCCTAGATTTGAACACCGGGGAGCTGTTTTTT. The V gene is TRBV7-2, the J gene TRBJ2-2; D is unresolved. This CDR3 spans 15 amino acids. Trimming left V 7 bases short and J 1 base short, with 13 bases between. The V gene's germline CDR1 is SGHTA and CDR2 FQGNSA.

This chain joins TRBV18 and TRBJ2-3; TRBD2 matches at 11 bases. Germline V gene sequence: CDR1 KGHSH, CDR2 LQKENI. J was trimmed by 0 bases and V by 2 bases; bases with no gene match: 16. The CDR3 totals 21 residues. CDR3 protein: CASSPTMTSGALRSSTDTQYF. DNA for the CDR3: TGTGCCAGCTCACCAACGATGACTAGCGGGGCGTTGAGATCTAGCACAGATACGCAGTATTTT.

The chain carries TRBV27 and TRBJ2-7; 7 bases are shared with TRBD1. J was trimmed by 3 bases and V by 6 bases; bases with no gene match: 8. Germline lookup yields CDR1 MNHEY and CDR2 SMNVEV (reference sequence). The CDR3 consists of 14 residues. CDR3 protein: CASSTNRGGYEQYF. CDR3 sequence (DNA): TGTGCCAGCAGCACAAACAGGGGTGGCTACGAGCAGTACTTC.

The chain recombines TRBV5-4 with TRBJ1-1, with 8 positions matching TRBD1. The CDR3 extends over 13 amino acids. Germline CDR1 and CDR2: SGHNT and YYREEE (reference sequence). The J segment lost 7 bases and the V segment lost 4 bases, leaving 6 bases of the junction unmatched. The CDR3 region is CASSIQGVGEAFF. In DNA form, the CDR3 reads TGTGCCAGCAGCATACAGGGGGTAGGTGAAGCTTTCTTT.

This clone was recorded once. The CDR3 DNA reads TGTGCCAGTAGGCTGGGGGCCGCGGAGACCCAGTACTTC. It translates to CASRLGAAETQYF. This chain connects TRBV19 to TRBJ2-5, with a tentative D call TRBD1 (6 bases). CDR3 length equals 13 residues. With 6 bases removed from V and 5 bases from J, the gap between germline ends came to 13 bases. Germline loops: CDR1 LNHDA, CDR2 SQIVND (reference sequence).

J is TRBJ1-5 and V is TRBV27; D may be TRBD1 (6 bases). Trimming left V 5 bases short and J 11 bases short, with 19 bases between. CDR1 is MNHEY and CDR2 is SMNVEV in the germline V gene (reference sequence). The CDR3 covers 14 residues. The CDR3 sequence is CASSTYRDQGSQHF. The CDR3 region has the DNA TGTGCCAGCAGTACATACCGGGACCAGGGGTCCCAGCATTTT.

The V gene is TRBV11-2, the J gene TRBJ1-1, with 10 bases lining up with TRBD1. Germline CDR1 is SGHAT and CDR2 is FQNNGV. The CDR3 totals 15 residues. V shed 5 bases, J shed 5 bases, and the junction held 8 bases outside the gene matches. The chain's CDR3 is CASSRRTGGNTEAFF. DNA for the CDR3: TGTGCCAGCAGCCGAAGGACAGGGGGAAATACTGAAGCTTTCTTT.

V usage is TRBV27 and J usage is TRBJ2-2, with TRBD2 matching over 8 bases. The CDR3 loop spans 15 amino acids. CDR1 MNHEY and CDR2 SMNVEV come from the germline V gene (reference sequence). The ends lost 2 bases at V and 6 bases at J; junction bases unmatched: 5. The CDR3: CASSLMAGGPGELFF. Written as DNA, the CDR3 is TGTGCCAGCAGTTTAATGGCGGGAGGCCCCGGGGAGCTGTTTTTT.

The chain links TRBV6-6 to TRBJ2-5, with D possibly matching TRBD1 (6 bases). Trimming pared 8 bases from V and 5 bases from J, leaving 15 bases between. Germline CDR1 is MNHNY and CDR2 is SVGAGI (reference sequence). CDR3 size: 13 residues. The CDR3 nucleotides are TGTGCCAGCGGTCAACAGGGTCGGGAGACCCAGTACTTC. Amino acids: CASGQQGRETQYF.

The chain joins TRBV9 to TRBJ2-1, with 12 bases that match TRBD2. Germline assignment: CDR1 SGDLS and CDR2 YYNGEE. Unmatched junction bases numbered 8, after V lost 4 bases and J lost 0 bases. The CDR3 has 18 amino acids. The CDR3 spells CASSPTTSGGSSYNEQFF. The CDR3 DNA reads TGTGCCAGCAGCCCGACTACTAGCGGGGGGAGCTCCTACAATGAGCAGTTCTTC.

To note about this clone: Distinct nucleotide sequences in the sample also encode this CDR3. The chain links TRBV15 to TRBJ2-3; 9 bases align to TRBD1. Germline V CDR1 and CDR2: LNHNV, YYDKDF (reference sequence). This CDR3 has 14 residues. V was pared by 5 bases and J by 1 base, with 1 base of the junction left unmatched. The chain's CDR3 is CATSRDRGTDTQYF. The DNA of the CDR3 is TGTGCCACCAGCCGGGACAGGGGCACAGATACGCAGTATTTT.

The chain employs TRBV28 and TRBJ1-4; D call uncertain. V lost 8 bases, J lost 10 bases, and 11 bases lay in between. This CDR3 is built from 11 residues. CDR1 is MDHEN, CDR2 SYDVKM, per germline. CDR3 sequence reads: CASRAFAKLFF. Here the CDR3 DNA reads TGTGCCAGCCGAGCGTTCGCAAAACTGTTTTTT.

The gene calls are TRBV4-1 and TRBJ1-3; D ambiguous. The CDR3 is 17 amino acids. CDR1 and CDR2 from the germline V gene are MGHRA and YSYEKL. V dropped 0 bases and J dropped 0 bases, with 12 bases sitting between them. The chain's CDR3 is CASSQERADSSGNTIYF. The DNA for the CDR3 is TGCGCCAGCAGCCAAGAGCGGGCGGATAGCTCTGGAAACACCATATATTTT.

Here the CDR3 DNA reads TGTGCCAGCAGCTATCAGGTTTTGAACATTCAGTACTTC. Its protein is CASSYQVLNIQYF. V is TRBV6-1 and J is TRBJ2-4, with D uncertain. The germline V gene encodes CDR1 MNHNS and CDR2 SASEGT. V was cut by 6 bases and J by 7 bases, with 13 bases left in between. CDR3 length: 13 amino acids.